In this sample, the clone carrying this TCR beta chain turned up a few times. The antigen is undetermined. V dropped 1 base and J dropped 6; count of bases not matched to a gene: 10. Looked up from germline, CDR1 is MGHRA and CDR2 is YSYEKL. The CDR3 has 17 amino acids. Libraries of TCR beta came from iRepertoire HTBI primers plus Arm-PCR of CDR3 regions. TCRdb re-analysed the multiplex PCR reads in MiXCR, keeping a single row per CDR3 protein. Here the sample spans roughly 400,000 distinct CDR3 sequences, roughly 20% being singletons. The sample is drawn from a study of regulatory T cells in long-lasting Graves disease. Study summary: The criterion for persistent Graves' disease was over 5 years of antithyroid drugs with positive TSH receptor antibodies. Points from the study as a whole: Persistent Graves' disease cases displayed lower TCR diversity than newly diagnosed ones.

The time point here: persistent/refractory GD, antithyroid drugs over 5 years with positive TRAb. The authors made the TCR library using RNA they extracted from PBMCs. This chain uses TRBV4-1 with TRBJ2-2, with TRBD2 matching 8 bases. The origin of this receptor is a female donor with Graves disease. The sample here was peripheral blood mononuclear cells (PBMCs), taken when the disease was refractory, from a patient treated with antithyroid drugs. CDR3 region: CASSQGHGRAFSGELFF. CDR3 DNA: TGCGCCAGCAGCCAAGGCCACGGGAGGGCCTTCTCCGGGGAGCTGTTTTTT.